This T cell receptor (beta chain) was documented in a study of regulatory T cells in long-lasting Graves disease (TCRdb year 2021). As for the study more broadly: To count as having persistent Graves' disease, a patient had to have received antithyroid drug treatment for over 5 years with TSH receptor autoantibodies remaining persistently positive. On average, persistent Graves' disease patients in the clinical cohort had been on antithyroid drugs for about 9.3 years. Persistent Graves' disease patients were compared with newly diagnosed Graves' disease patients by peripheral blood TCR sequencing and RNA sequencing. TCR sequencing covered roughly 13 persistent and 20 or so newly diagnosed Graves' disease patients, around 33 samples in total. The study was registered as a clinical trial and conducted in China.

A distance of 11 bases separates the germline ends of V and J, which lose 5 bases and 1 base respectively. CDR1 and CDR2 are read off the germline V gene as MNHEY and SVGEGT. From the cysteine up to the phenylalanine, the CDR3 has a length of 14 residues. The retained sequence is limited to the CDR3, 42 bases, with the frame set at the first base. Overall study results and their limits: As a limitation, the authors acknowledged that the small sample size may reduce accuracy. Peripheral blood alone was examined, since thyroid tissue, which constituted the primary lesion, could not be accessed. Sequencing and analysis were restricted to the TCR beta chain. Persistent Graves' disease patients showed lower TCR Shannon entropy and fewer highly expanded clones than newly diagnosed patients, suggesting clonal expansion. Preferential use of TRBV28, TRBJ1-2 and TRBJ2-5 was observed in persistent disease, whereas TRBV20-1 and TRBJ2-1 were favored in newly diagnosed disease. A larger number of public clonotypes was shared among persistent patients (about 2,700) than among newly diagnosed patients (more than 850).

To prepare the library, multiplex PCR was applied. TCRdb lists the instrument as Illumina HiSeq 4000. CDR3 regions were amplified by Arm-PCR with iRepertoire HTBI primers to construct TCR beta libraries. Before sequencing, the PCR products underwent gel purification. For the original study's pipeline: Across samples, around 58 TRBV and 13 to 15 TRBJ segments were identified and used for gene usage analysis of CDR3 amino acid clonotypes. COPE and FqMerger were used to merge filtered high-quality paired reads into contigs. Contigs were aligned with BLAST to IMGT TRBV, TRBD and TRBJ reference genes, and CDR3 was defined per IMGT. Highly expanded clones were defined as clonotypes with a frequency above 0.1%. Shannon entropy was used to measure repertoire diversity, and the Gini coefficient was used to measure V-J evenness. A clonotype found in more than one individual was treated as public. TCRdb passed the public sequencing reads through fastp at Q25 and MiXCR, retaining productive beta sequences. Records with the same CDR3 protein are collapsed into one entry carrying the most frequent genes and DNA. The authors' filters were not applied to this entry. For this sample the table gives hundreds of thousands of distinct CDR3 sequences, of which around 32% were detected only once. The leading ten clones occupy 42% of the sample.

The sample's time point, from its label and the paper: persistent/refractory GD, antithyroid drugs over 5 years with positive TRAb. RNA was extracted from PBMCs in TRIzol for both TCR sequencing and RNA sequencing. The diagnosis of Graves' disease followed American Thyroid Association guidelines. Recruitment of patients was carried out at an endocrinology department in Xi'an, China. Each patient gave around 9.2 milliliters of peripheral blood, collected in an EDTA anticoagulant tube. Ficoll Paque Plus density gradient separation was used to isolate PBMCs, and no further T cell sorting was done. RNA quality was checked with an Agilent 2100 Bioanalyzer and agarose gel, and concentration with a NanoDrop 2000. In its sample, this clonotype was seen many times. This receptor's antigen is unknown. Per-nucleotide qualities are absent, and no much larger clonotype sits a single base away.

Sequences were derived from peripheral blood mononuclear cells (PBMCs), sampled when the disease was refractory, from a patient treated with antithyroid drugs. The source of this sequence is a female donor with Graves disease. The rearranged segments are TRBV6-2 or TRBV6-3 and TRBJ1-1; TRBD1 might be the D gene, on 5 matching bases. In nucleotide form, the sequence is TGTGCCAGCAGTGCACCCGACAGGAACACTGAAGCTTTCTTT. Translated, it gives CASSAPDRNTEAFF.